This T cell receptor beta chain was identified in a study of blood T cell repertoires in COVID-19. Background on the study: COVID-19 samples from acute and convalescent phases originated in the United States, Italy and Spain.

As processed by the authors: Quantification of nucleated cells was approximated via reference gene primer amplification. Produced via immunoSEQ multiplex PCR; TCRdb's table is partial and in-frame only. V and J calls and clone size are as listed in that table; D and trimming were resolved from the DNA. Found here are some 150,000 clones, roughly 90% of them singletons; the top ten hold 1.2%. Everyone who took part was about 18 to 90 years old, and they came from about two dozen US areas. Per germline, CDR1 SGHAT and CDR2 FQDESV (reference sequence). With 1 base clipped from V and 1 base from J, the junction kept 2 bases outside the gene matches. The CDR3 has 15 amino acids.

Sequenced material: PBMCs or T cells enriched from blood (not recorded which). This TCR was recovered from a woman aged 25 to 39 with acute COVID-19. The J gene is TRBJ2-3, the V gene TRBV11-1; 7 nucleotides agree with TRBD2. The CDR3 is CASSLGGGGTDTQYF. The CDR3 DNA reads as TGTGCCAGCAGCTTAGGCGGGGGAGGCACAGATACGCAGTATTTT.